The subject of this entry is one T cell receptor (beta chain). Its antigen is currently unknown. Using immunoSEQ multiplex PCR, the repertoire was profiled, and TCRdb retains in-frame clones only, with some absent. The table shows 150,000 or so clones, with about 80% occurring only once. The data were taken from a study of cytotoxic CD8 clonotypes in ibrutinib-treated CLL. The overall study: With a range of 6 to 36, the median treatment time before response samples were taken was over 9 months. Study conclusions and caveats: The study sampled sustained-remission and progressing patients at different times. Baseline clonality, higher than in age-matched healthy donors, tracked circulating CD8+ T-cell counts. Under therapy, public clonotypes either contracted or stayed stable, and they were uncommon.

The sequences come from PBMCs, collected after 24 months of ibrutinib treatment. This clonotype was obtained from a human donor with chronic lymphocytic leukemia.

The CDR3, as DNA: TGTGCCAGCAGCCCCCAAGGGGGGGACAGGTACAATGAGCAGTTCTTC. It yields the protein CASSPQGGDRYNEQFF. This sequence joins TRBV7-3 and TRBJ2-1, with TRBD1 as a possible D gene (8 bases). CDR3 size: 16 residues. CDR1 and CDR2 from the germline V gene are SGHTA and FQGTGA. Between the trimmed V and J ends, which lost 5 bases and 4 bases, there was a span of 18 bases. Using reference TRBV7-3 and TRBJ2-1 for the parts outside the CDR3, the full variable domain is GAGVSQTPSNKVTEKGKYVELRCDPISGHTALYWYRQSLGQGPEFLIYFQGTGAADDSGLPNDRFFAVRPEGSVSTLKIQRTERGDSAVYLCASSPQGGDRYNEQFFGPGTRLTVL.